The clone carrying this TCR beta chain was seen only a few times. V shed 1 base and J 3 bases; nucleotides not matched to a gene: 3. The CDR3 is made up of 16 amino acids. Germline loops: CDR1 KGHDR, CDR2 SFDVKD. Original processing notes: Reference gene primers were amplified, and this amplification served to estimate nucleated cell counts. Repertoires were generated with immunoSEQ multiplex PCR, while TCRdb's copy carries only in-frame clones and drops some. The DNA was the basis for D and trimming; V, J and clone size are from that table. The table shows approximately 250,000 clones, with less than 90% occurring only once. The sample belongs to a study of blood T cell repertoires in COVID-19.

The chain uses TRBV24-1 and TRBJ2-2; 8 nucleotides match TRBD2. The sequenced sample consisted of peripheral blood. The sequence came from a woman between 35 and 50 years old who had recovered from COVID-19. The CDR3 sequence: CATSDFRGGDTGELFF. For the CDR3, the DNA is TGTGCCACCAGTGATTTCCGGGGGGGGGACACCGGGGAGCTGTTTTTT.